This record concerns one T cell receptor (beta chain) sequence. Original handling: Nucleated cell number was recorded as an estimate derived from reference gene primer amplification. The assay was immunoSEQ multiplex PCR, and TCRdb's table has in-frame clones only and misses some. V, J and clone size are taken as reported in that table, and D and trimming were inferred from the DNA itself. The data contain 130,000 to 150,000 clones, roughly 84% of them seen just once; the ten biggest clones take up approximately 5%. The data originate from a study of blood T cell repertoires in COVID-19. Study-wide background: Acute and convalescent COVID-19 specimens originated in the United States, Italy and Spain. The analysed material was cDNA or gDNA that came from T cells, B-cell-depleted T cells, or PBMCs.

Germline CDR1 SNHLY, CDR2 FYNNEI. The CDR3 covers 15 residues. V lost 5 bases to trimming and J lost 3 bases, with 16 bases between them. Sequenced material: peripheral blood. The TCR originated in a human donor in a cohort sampled during active COVID-19. V gene TRBV2 combines with J gene TRBJ1-1; D remains ambiguous. CDR3 region: CASSPMGGVDTEAFF. The CDR3 region has the DNA TGTGCCAGCAGTCCCATGGGCGGGGTCGACACTGAAGCTTTCTTT.